The clone carrying this TCR delta chain counts as medium-sized (0.01 to 0.1%). Trimming removed 0 bases at V and 0 bases at J, with 17 bases between. Germline V gene data show CDR1 as TSWWSYY and CDR2 as QGS. The CDR3 sequence is 18 residues long. These data belong to a study of gamma-delta chains in newborns, infants, children. Study-wide background: Polyclonal expansion of innate γδ T cells after birth follows microbial exposure.

TCRdb used CATT to re-call clones from the reads. The sample carries about 5,300 delta-chain clones, less than 20% recorded once. This chain links TRDV1 with TRDJ1; D remains unclear. Sequencing input: blood. The TCR sequence derives from a child who was a newborn, infant or young child, either healthy, febrile or measles-vaccinated (not recorded which). The CDR3, as DNA: TGTGCTCTTGGGGAACTAGCACATCCTTGGTTGTACACCGATAAACTCATCTTT. Protein product: CALGELAHPWLYTDKLIF.